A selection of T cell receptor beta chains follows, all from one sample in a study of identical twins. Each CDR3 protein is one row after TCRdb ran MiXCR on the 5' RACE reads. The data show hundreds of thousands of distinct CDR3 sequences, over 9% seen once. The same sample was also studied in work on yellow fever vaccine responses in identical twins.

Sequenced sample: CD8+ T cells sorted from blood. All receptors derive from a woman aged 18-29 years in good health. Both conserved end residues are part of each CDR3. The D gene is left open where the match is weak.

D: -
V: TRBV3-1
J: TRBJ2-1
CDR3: CASSPGQNPYNEQFF

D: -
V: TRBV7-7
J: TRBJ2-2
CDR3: CASSLSVNTGELFF

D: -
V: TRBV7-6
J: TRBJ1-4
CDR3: CASSGGLIGEKLFF

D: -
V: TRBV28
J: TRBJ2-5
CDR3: CASSFGSSETQYF

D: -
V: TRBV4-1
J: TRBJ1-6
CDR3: CASSQDVWGDSPLHF

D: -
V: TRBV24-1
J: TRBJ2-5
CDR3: CATSVPGVETQYF

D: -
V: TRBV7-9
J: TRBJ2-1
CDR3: CASSLLGGNNEQFF

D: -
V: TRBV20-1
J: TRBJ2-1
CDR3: CSARPEGRSYNEQFF

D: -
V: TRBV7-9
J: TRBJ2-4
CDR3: CASSLGGTLAKNIQYF

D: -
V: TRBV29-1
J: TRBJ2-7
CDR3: CSVETDKPYEQYF

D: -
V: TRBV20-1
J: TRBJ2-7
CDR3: CSASSGYPYEQYF

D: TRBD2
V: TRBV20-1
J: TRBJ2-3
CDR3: CSASHMTSGSTDTQYF

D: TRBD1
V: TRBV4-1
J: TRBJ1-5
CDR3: CASSLGGQGNSNQPQHF

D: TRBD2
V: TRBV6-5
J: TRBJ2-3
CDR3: CASSSTSTSGGTDTQYF

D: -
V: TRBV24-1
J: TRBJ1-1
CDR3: CATSVSTPMNTEAFF

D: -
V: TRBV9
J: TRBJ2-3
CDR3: CASSPMWRTSTDTQYF

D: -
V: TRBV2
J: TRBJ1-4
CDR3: CASSDSRGTLFF

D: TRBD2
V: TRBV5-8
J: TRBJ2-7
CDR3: CASSLLLAGGYEQYF